Below are 6 T cell receptor beta chains sequenced from a single sample in a study of blood T cells in healthy people across ages. PCR was performed a second time for roughly 7 to 12 cycles using a sample-barcoded 5' primer and a J-beta primer mix. TCRdb re-derived calls from the 5' RACE reads in MiXCR, one entry per CDR3 protein. The table lists 650,000 to 800,000 distinct CDR3 sequences, under 45% of them singletons, with roughly a fifth in the top ten. Sequences were obtained from blood. The receptors were sampled from a man aged 60-69 years in good health.

The gene calls are TRBV6-1 and TRBJ1-5; D remains ambiguous. Trimming removed 3 bases from V and 4 bases from J, with 16 bases in between. The CDR3 sequence is 16 residues long. CDR1 and CDR2 from the germline V gene are MNHNS and SASEGT. In nucleotides, the CDR3 is TGTGCCAGCAGTGAGGTTGGAGGACTAGGGAATCAGCCCCAGCATTTT. Encoded protein: CASSEVGGLGNQPQHF.

The chain uses TRBV25-1 and TRBJ2-1; a weak D match, TRBD1 (6 bases). The CDR3 extends over 14 amino acids. The V gene's germline CDR1 is MGHDK and CDR2 SYGVNS. The V end lost 0 bases, the J end lost 13 bases, and 16 bases lay between the germline ends. As DNA, the CDR3 is TGTGCCAGCAGTGAATATAATGGGGGCGCGTTACAGTTCTTC. This translates into CASSEYNGGALQFF.

V gene TRBV15 combines with J gene TRBJ1-6; D ambiguous. The CDR3 has 13 residues. Trimming left V 1 base short and J 7 bases short, with 5 bases between. Germline V gives CDR1 LNHNV, CDR2 YYDKDF (reference sequence). The DNA for the CDR3 is TGTGCCACCAGCAGAGGTCCGAATTCACCCCTCCACTTT. Translation gives CATSRGPNSPLHF.

The chain combines TRBV11-3 with TRBJ2-7; 11 bases line up with TRBD1. The length of the CDR3 is 14 residues. Germline V gene sequence: CDR1 SGHNT, CDR2 YENEEA. The V segment lost 1 base and the J segment 9 bases; nucleotides outside the gene matches: 5. CDR3 coding DNA: TGTGCCAGCAGCTTAGCCCGGACAGGGGGCGCGCAGTACTTC. Translated, it gives CASSLARTGGAQYF.

The genes are TRBV24-1 and TRBJ2-1; D uncertain. The length of the CDR3 is 13 residues. The germline CDR1 and CDR2 sequences are KGHDR and SFDVKD. Trimming left V 3 bases short and J 7 bases short, with 9 bases between. The CDR3, as DNA: TGTGCCACCAGTGATCCGGGTATGAATGAGCAGTTCTTC. This translates into CATSDPGMNEQFF.

The table lists this clonotype with a few counts. The V gene is TRBV13, the J gene TRBJ2-3; D gene ambiguous. V lost 2 bases and J 2 bases, leaving 11 bases between the germline ends. The CDR3 extends over 15 amino acids. Germline V gene sequence: CDR1 PRHDT, CDR2 FYEKMQ (reference sequence). Here the CDR3 reads CASSLRRVFTDTQYF. The CDR3 nucleotides are TGTGCCAGCAGCTTACGCAGAGTATTCACAGATACGCAGTATTTT.